The next 27 T cell receptor beta chains were all read from a single sample in a study of early stage breast cancer tumors. The method was immunoSEQ multiplex PCR; TCRdb's version includes in-frame clones alone and lacks a portion of them. The sample includes 4,800 or so clones, about 70% of them seen just once. Sequencing was performed on normal breast tissue next to the tumor. These receptors originate from a person aged 55 to 70 with breast cancer.

This clone was seen a handful of times. The chain couples TRBV7-9 to TRBJ2-3; no reliable D call. Germline CDR1 is SEHNR and CDR2 is FQNEAQ (reference sequence). The CDR3 is made up of 18 amino acids. V was pared by 5 bases and J by 2 bases, with 23 bases between. The CDR3 region has the DNA TGTGCCAGCAGCCGAAAACCGGTACGCTACCCGGACACAGATACGCAGTATTTT. Residues: CASSRKPVRYPDTDTQYF.

This sequence joins TRBV5-8 and TRBJ1-2; TRBD1 aligns across 9 bases. V dropped 2 bases and J dropped 4; count of bases not matched to a gene: 6. The CDR3 sequence is 15 residues long. Germline V gene sequence: CDR1 SGHTS, CDR2 YDEGEE. The CDR3 protein is CASSFYAGQGYGYTF. The CDR3 DNA is TGTGCCAGCAGCTTTTATGCGGGACAGGGCTATGGCTACACCTTC.

In this sample, this clone turned up a few times. The V gene is TRBV7-9, the J gene TRBJ2-7; D might be TRBD1 or TRBD2, each matching 5 bases. V shed 2 bases and J shed 7 bases, with 18 bases lying between them. CDR1 SEHNR and CDR2 FQNEAQ come from the germline V gene (reference sequence). This CDR3 spans 15 amino acids. CDR3 bases: TGTGCCAGCAGCTTATCCGGGACCCAGTTTGGAGAGCAGTACTTC. It codes for CASSLSGTQFGEQYF.

Here the CDR3 DNA reads TGTGCCAGCAGCCAGATCCCTAAGCCGGCGCGGGTTAGGTACGGCTACACCTTC. Its protein is CASSQIPKPARVRYGYTF. The chain couples TRBV5-4 to TRBJ1-2; D uncertain. The V end was cut by 4 bases, the J end by 8 bases, with 30 bases between. This CDR3 spans 18 amino acids. Germline V lookup: CDR1 SGHNT, CDR2 YYREEE (reference sequence).

This sequence joins TRBV18 and TRBJ2-5; 7 bases line up with TRBD1. Germline CDR1 KGHSH, CDR2 LQKENI. V shed 5 bases, J shed 2 bases, and the junction held 2 bases outside the gene matches. The CDR3 loop spans 13 amino acids. As DNA, the CDR3 is TGTGCCAGCTCAAGGGACAGACAAGAGACCCAGTACTTC. Protein sequence: CASSRDRQETQYF.

This sequence joins TRBV7-9 and TRBJ1-4; D may be TRBD1 (6 bases). Germline lookup yields CDR1 SEHNR and CDR2 FQNEAQ (reference sequence). Deletions cut 3 bases from V and 0 bases from J, with 11 bases between. The CDR3 loop spans 16 amino acids. The DNA of the CDR3 is TGTGCCAGCAGCTTTGGAGGGGGAACAACTAATGAAAAACTGTTTTTT. Translating gives CASSFGGGTTNEKLFF.

The V gene is TRBV2, the J gene TRBJ2-7; the D gene could be TRBD1 or TRBD2 (5 bases each). Per germline, CDR1 SNHLY and CDR2 FYNNEI. CDR3 length equals 11 residues. V dropped 2 bases and J dropped 9 bases, with 8 bases sitting between them. CDR3: CASSEQGVQYF. The CDR3 bases are TGTGCCAGCAGTGAACAGGGAGTGCAGTACTTC.

Notes on this clone: The sample contains more than one DNA sequence encoding this CDR3. V gene TRBV4-1 combines with J gene TRBJ2-2, with D perhaps matching TRBD1 (6 bases). The CDR3 has 16 residues. Trimming stripped 2 bases from V and 4 bases from J, with 14 bases between. Germline V CDR1 and CDR2: MGHRA, YSYEKL. CDR3 residues: CASSQPGTILTGELFF. Here the CDR3 DNA reads TGCGCCAGCAGCCAACCGGGGACAATCCTCACCGGGGAGCTGTTTTTT.

The genes are TRBV7-9 and TRBJ2-1; 8 nucleotides agree with TRBD2. The germline CDR1 and CDR2 sequences are SEHNR and FQNEAQ (reference sequence). V shed 1 base, J shed 4 bases, and the junction held 6 bases outside the gene matches. The CDR3 is 16 amino acids. Here the CDR3 DNA reads TGTGCCAGCAGCTTAGACAGCGGGGGAACATACAATGAGCAGTTCTTC. Translating gives CASSLDSGGTYNEQFF.

The chain uses TRBV19 and TRBJ2-2; 8 bases are shared with TRBD1. The germline CDR1 and CDR2 sequences are LNHDA and SQIVND (reference sequence). This CDR3 comprises 18 residues. The junction had 10 bases not matched to a gene; V was cut back by 4 bases and J by 0 bases. The CDR3 bases are TGTGCCAGTAGTACCTTCGGACAGGGTTCTTCGAACACCGGGGAGCTGTTTTTT. Translating gives CASSTFGQGSSNTGELFF.

This rearrangement joins TRBV9 to TRBJ1-4; tentatively, D is TRBD1 (6 bases). CDR1 is SGDLS and CDR2 is YYNGEE in the germline V gene. The CDR3 has 16 amino acids. Trimming took 0 bases from V and 4 from J, leaving 13 bases between them. The CDR3 loop reads CASSVAAGGGNEKLFF. The CDR3 DNA sequence: TGTGCCAGCAGCGTAGCTGCGGGGGGCGGTAATGAAAAACTGTTTTTT.

The chain recombines TRBV2 with TRBJ1-2; a possible D gene is TRBD1 (5 bases). This CDR3 has 16 residues. The V end lost 3 bases, the J end lost 0 bases, and 14 bases lay between the germline ends. Looked up from germline, CDR1 is SNHLY and CDR2 is FYNNEI. The CDR3 loop reads CASSETGRLANYGYTF. DNA for the CDR3: TGTGCCAGCAGTGAGACGGGACGGCTCGCTAACTATGGCTACACCTTC.

A few counts support this clone. The chain is built from TRBV7-8 and TRBJ1-4; perhaps TRBD1 as D (6 bases). The CDR3 sequence is 14 residues long. Between the trimmed V and J ends, which lost 5 bases and 7 bases, there was a span of 14 bases. CDR1 and CDR2 (germline): SGHVS, FQNEAQ. CDR3 bases: TGTGCCAGCAGCGTAGGCGGGACACCTGAAAAACTGTTTTTT. Protein product: CASSVGGTPEKLFF. The complete variable domain, with remaining parts taken from reference TRBV7-8 and TRBJ1-4, reads GAGVSQSPRYKVAKRGQDVALRCDPISGHVSLFWYQQALGQGPEFLTYFQNEAQLDKSGLPSDRFFAERPEGSVSTLKIQRTQQEDSAVYLCASSVGGTPEKLFFGSGTQLSVL.

This CDR3 reads CASSTPGLAGGDTQYF. As DNA, the CDR3 is TGTGCCAGCAGCACGCCGGGACTAGCGGGAGGAGATACGCAGTATTTT. V is TRBV21-1 and J is TRBJ2-3; TRBD2 reflects the table's D call only, with no check against the DNA. TRBV21-1 is a recognized pseudogene. The CDR3 loop spans 16 amino acids.

V gene TRBV5-1 combines with J gene TRBJ2-3, with 7 bases matching TRBD2. The CDR3 length is 13 residues. Looked up from germline, CDR1 is SGHRS and CDR2 is YFSETQ. The V and J ends lost 0 bases and 6 bases, in that order; junction bases with no gene match: 1. In DNA form, the CDR3 reads TGCGCCAGCAGCTTGGAAGCGGGGGATACGCAGTATTTT. It codes for CASSLEAGDTQYF.

This clone was detected only a few times. V usage is TRBV6-6 and J usage is TRBJ1-4; D is unclear. CDR1 MNHNY and CDR2 SVGAGI come from the germline V gene (reference sequence). The CDR3 is 16 amino acids. V lost 4 bases and J 0 bases, leaving 12 bases between the germline ends. The CDR3 nucleotides are TGTGCCAGCAGTTCCCTACCCACTGCAACTAATGAAAAACTGTTTTTT. Translating gives CASSSLPTATNEKLFF.

This clone was seen more than once but under ten times. The junction and the germline gene differ at one end; a read error may be behind it. The chain is built from TRBV2 and TRBJ2-7, with 7 bases identical to TRBD2. The germline V gene has CDR1 SNHLY and CDR2 FYNNEI. The CDR3 covers 14 residues. CDR3: CASTPGTTILLQHF. The CDR3 DNA is TGTGCCAGCACCCCCGGGACTACAATTCTCCTCCAGCACTTC.

V usage is TRBV5-1 and J usage is TRBJ2-2; 10 bases match TRBD2. Germline values: CDR1 SGHRS, CDR2 YFSETQ. This CDR3 has 17 residues. J was trimmed by 4 bases and V by 0 bases; bases with no gene match: 6. The CDR3 DNA reads TGCGCCAGCAGCTTGGCCCTAGCGGGAGACCCCACCGGGGAGCTGTTTTTT. Translating it yields CASSLALAGDPTGELFF.

V and J are TRBV2 and TRBJ2-7; weak D call: TRBD2 (6 bases). CDR3 size: 14 residues. Trimming left V 6 bases short and J 6 bases short, with 18 bases between. Germline V lookup: CDR1 SNHLY, CDR2 FYNNEI. CDR3 DNA: TGTGCCAGCAGAGAACTAGCTGCCGTGGTCGAGCAGTACTTC. Translating it yields CASRELAAVVEQYF.

This clone was found once. This sequence joins TRBV19 and TRBJ1-1; possibly TRBD1 for D (5 bases). The CDR3 has 14 residues. Per the germline V gene, CDR1 is LNHDA and CDR2 is SQIVND (reference sequence). Trimming removed 3 bases from V and 4 bases from J, with 12 bases in between. In nucleotides, the CDR3 is TGTGCCAGTAGTATTTTGGCAGGGCCCACTGAAGCTTTCTTT. Translation gives CASSILAGPTEAFF.

There are a few counts of this clone. The rearrangement joins TRBV27 to TRBJ1-1, with a weak D call TRBD1 (5 bases). Germline lookup yields CDR1 MNHEY and CDR2 SMNVEV (reference sequence). This CDR3 has 12 residues. V was clipped by 11 bases and J by 8 bases, with 18 bases between them. The CDR3 region is CASAGGPLEAFF. The CDR3, as DNA: TGTGCCTCCGCTGGGGGACCGCTCGAAGCTTTCTTT.

This clone is deemed large. The chain employs TRBV5-1 and TRBJ2-7; D could derive from TRBD1 or TRBD2 (5 bases each). The V gene's germline CDR1 is SGHRS and CDR2 YFSETQ. The CDR3 runs 16 residues. The V end lost 4 bases, the J end lost 1 base, and 18 bases lay between the germline ends. The CDR3 bases are TGCGCCAGCAGCCGGAGTCCCGGGACGCGGTCCTACGAGCAGTACTTC. This gives the protein CASSRSPGTRSYEQYF. Variable domain in full (rest from reference TRBV5-1 and TRBJ2-7): KAGVTQTPRYLIKTRGQQVTLSCSPISGHRSVSWYQQTPGQGLQFLFEYFSETQRNKGNFPGRFSGRQFSNSRSEMNVSTLELGDSALYLCASSRSPGTRSYEQYFGPGTRLTVT.

This clone appeared once. The chain employs TRBV5-1 and TRBJ2-7, with D possibly being TRBD1 (6 bases). CDR1 and CDR2 from the germline V gene are SGHRS and YFSETQ. The V end was cut by 4 bases, the J end by 4 bases, with 18 bases between. The CDR3 runs to 15 residues. CDR3 residues: CASSPGHTGTYEQYF. CDR3 DNA: TGCGCCAGCAGCCCCGGACATACGGGGACATACGAGCAGTACTTC. Together with reference TRBV5-1 and TRBJ2-7, the CDR3 gives the full variable domain: KAGVTQTPRYLIKTRGQQVTLSCSPISGHRSVSWYQQTPGQGLQFLFEYFSETQRNKGNFPGRFSGRQFSNSRSEMNVSTLELGDSALYLCASSPGHTGTYEQYFGPGTRLTVT.

This clone came up once. The rearrangement uses TRBV9 and TRBJ1-2; no clear D gene. CDR3 length: 13 amino acids. The ends were cut back, 4 bases at V and 4 bases at J, with 11 bases in the middle. Germline V gene lookup returns CDR1 SGDLS and CDR2 YYNGEE. DNA of the CDR3: TGTGCCAGCAGCCCCGGGTCAGGCTATGGCTACACCTTC. The encoded protein is CASSPGSGYGYTF. Filled out from reference TRBV9 and TRBJ1-2, the complete variable domain reads DSGVTQTPKHLITATGQRVTLRCSPRSGDLSVYWYQQSLDQGLQFLIQYYNGEERAKGNILERFSAQQFPDLHSELNLSSLELGDSALYFCASSPGSGYGYTFGSGTRLTVV.

The chain carries TRBV6-5 and TRBJ1-5, with TRBD1 matching 11 bases. The CDR3 loop spans 16 amino acids. The germline V gene encodes CDR1 MNHEY and CDR2 SVGAGI. The junction had 7 bases not matched to a gene; V was cut back by 4 bases and J by 5 bases. The CDR3 DNA follows: TGTGCCAGCAGTTCCCCGGACAGGGGGCTAGATCAGCCCCAGCATTTT. Its protein is CASSSPDRGLDQPQHF.

The gene calls are TRBV27 and TRBJ2-3; no clear D gene. The length of the CDR3 is 13 residues. Germline CDR1 MNHEY, CDR2 SMNVEV (reference sequence). V dropped 3 bases and J dropped 3 bases, with 7 bases sitting between them. The CDR3 DNA sequence: TGTGCCAGCAGTTTTAGCTCGACAGATACGCAGTATTTT. As protein: CASSFSSTDTQYF.

The chain couples TRBV18 to TRBJ1-1; D unresolved. Trimming removed 11 bases from V and 7 bases from J, with 14 bases in between. The CDR3 covers 11 residues. Germline V gene sequence: CDR1 KGHSH, CDR2 LQKENI. For the CDR3, the DNA is TGTGCCCTTACTTCTGGGATTGAAGCTTTCTTT. It codes for CALTSGIEAFF.